A single T cell receptor (beta chain) is shown here with its context. Its antigen remains unknown. The data are from a study of CD8 T cells in ankylosing spondylitis. Germline V CDR1 and CDR2: SGHRS, YFSETQ. This CDR3 comprises 15 residues. The V gene lost 0 bases and the J gene lost 4 bases, with 10 bases spanning the gap. Study-level findings and limits: Seemingly characteristic of ankylosing spondylitis blood was a TCR beta motif consisting of eight highly homologous variants.

TCRdb passed the 5' RACE reads through MiXCR, listing each CDR3 protein once. The sample includes 350,000 to 550,000 distinct CDR3 sequences, 25% to 30% seen only once; the top ten take about 1%. Sequencing was carried out using blood, either unsorted or a sorted T cell fraction (not recorded which). The clonotype comes from a male donor with ankylosing spondylitis. The rearrangement links TRBV5-1 to TRBJ2-2; TRBD2 is a possible D gene (5 bases). DNA of the CDR3: TGCGCCAGCAGCTTGGGACCTGAGGGCACCGGGGAGCTGTTTTTT. It encodes CASSLGPEGTGELFF.